One T cell receptor (beta chain) is described in this entry. Its antigen is currently unknown. The CDR3 runs 14 residues. Looked up from germline, CDR1 is MNHEY and CDR2 is SVGAGI. Trimming took off 5 bases at V and 4 bases at J, with 12 bases between the two ends. The assay was run at survey level. Repertoires were generated with immunoSEQ multiplex PCR, while TCRdb's copy carries only in-frame clones and drops some. The table records roughly 48,000 clones, about three quarters of them present only once. The sample comes from a study of STAT5B mutations in CD4+ large granular lymphocyte leukemia. Study results and limitations: 8/27 top patient clones versus 2/35 control clones were TRBV06-family. Patient CD4-sorted repertoires looked more clonal than healthy CD4+ repertoires, even without putative leukemic clones.

Controls came from buffy coats of healthy blood donors. Sequencing used CD4+ T cells from blood buffy coats. This clonotype originated in a human donor in good health. The chain couples TRBV6-5 to TRBJ2-1; no firm D call. The CDR3 DNA follows: TGTGCCAGCAGTCTCGACGGACCATACAATGAGCAGTTCTTC. It is translated as CASSLDGPYNEQFF.